This TCR beta chain appears in the sequencing data of a study of control samples from healthy donors and cancer patients. CDR1 is KGHDR and CDR2 is SFDVKD in the germline V gene. V was cut by 9 bases and J by 3 bases, with 4 bases left in between. The CDR3 is 10 residues long. Here immunoSEQ multiplex PCR was the method, and the copy in TCRdb shows in-frame clones only, minus some. This sample has around 250,000 clones; roughly 82% occur once, and the top ten carry roughly 14%. The receptor was derived from a woman aged 60-75 years with lung cancer. Sequencing was carried out using PBMCs. J is TRBJ1-2 and V is TRBV24-1; no clear D gene. DNA of the CDR3: TGTGCCACCCTAGACTATGGCTACACCTTC. It is translated as CATLDYGYTF.